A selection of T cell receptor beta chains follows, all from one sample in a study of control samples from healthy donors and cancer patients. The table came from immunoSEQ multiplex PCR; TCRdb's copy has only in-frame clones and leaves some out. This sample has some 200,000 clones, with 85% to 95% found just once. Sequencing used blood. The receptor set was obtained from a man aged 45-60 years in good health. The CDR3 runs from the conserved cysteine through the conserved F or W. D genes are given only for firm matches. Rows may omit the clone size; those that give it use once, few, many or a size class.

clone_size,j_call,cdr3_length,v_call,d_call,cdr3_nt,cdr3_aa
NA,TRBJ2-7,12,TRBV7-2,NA,TGTGCCAGCAGTTTTAGCACACAGGGACAGTACTTC,CASSFSTQGQYF
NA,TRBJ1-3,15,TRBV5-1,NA,TGCGCCAGCAGCTTGCGGACGAGCTCTGGAAACACCATATATTTT,CASSLRTSSGNTIYF
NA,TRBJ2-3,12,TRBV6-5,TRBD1,TGTGCCAGCAGTCCTGGGACAGGGCGGCAGTATTTT,CASSPGTGRQYF
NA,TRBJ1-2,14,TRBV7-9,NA,TGTGCCAGCACCGGATCGGACCCTTACTATGGCTACACCTTC,CASTGSDPYYGYTF
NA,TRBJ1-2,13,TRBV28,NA,TGTGCCAGCAGTTTGGGCACCTACTATGGCTACACCTTC,CASSLGTYYGYTF
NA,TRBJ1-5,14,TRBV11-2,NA,TGTGCCAGCAGGGTTACAGACCTTCGGTCGCCCCAGCATTTT,CASRVTDLRSPQHF
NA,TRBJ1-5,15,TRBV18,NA,TGTGCCAGCTCACCGGGAGGAAGGAGCAATCAGCCCCAGCATTTT,CASSPGGRSNQPQHF
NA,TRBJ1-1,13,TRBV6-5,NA,TGTGCCAGCAGTCCCCGCCCAGACACTGAAGCTTTCTTT,CASSPRPDTEAFF
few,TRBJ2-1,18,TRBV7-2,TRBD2,TGTGCCAGCAGCTTAGGCTCTCTAGCGGGGGATTTCGGGAATGAGCAGTTCTTC,CASSLGSLAGDFGNEQFF
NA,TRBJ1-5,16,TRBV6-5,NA,TGTGCCAGCAGTTATCGGGTACCCTATAGCAATCAGCCCCAGCATTTT,CASSYRVPYSNQPQHF
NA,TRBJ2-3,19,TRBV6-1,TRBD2,TGTGCCAGCAGTGAACAGGCTCGACTAGCGCGGGCCCTCACAGATACGCAGTATTTT,CASSEQARLARALTDTQYF
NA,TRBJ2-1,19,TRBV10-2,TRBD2,TGCGCCAGCAGCCAAACCAGGACTAGCGGGGGTAGCTCCTACAATGAGCAGTTCTTC,CASSQTRTSGGSSYNEQFF
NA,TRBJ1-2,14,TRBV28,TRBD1,TGTGCCAGCAGACAGACAGGGGCCGGCTATGGCTACACCTTC,CASRQTGAGYGYTF
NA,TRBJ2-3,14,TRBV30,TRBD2,TGTGCCTGGAGTAAAGCGGGGGTATCAGATACGCAGTATTTT,CAWSKAGVSDTQYF
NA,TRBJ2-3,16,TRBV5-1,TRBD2,TGCGCCAGCAGCTGGGAGGGTCGAGGTGGAGCAGATACGCAGTATTTT,CASSWEGRGGADTQYF
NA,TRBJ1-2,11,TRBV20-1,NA,TGCGGACACCATCAGGACTATGGCTACACCTTC,CGHHQDYGYTF
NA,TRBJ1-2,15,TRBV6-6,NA,TGTGCCAGCAGTCGACCCCATCCGGACAGCTATGGCTACACCTTC,CASSRPHPDSYGYTF
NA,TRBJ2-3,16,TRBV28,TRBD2,TGTGCCAGCAGTTTCCCGGGAGGGCCTAGCACAGATACGCAGTATTTT,CASSFPGGPSTDTQYF
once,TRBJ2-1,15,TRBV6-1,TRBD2,TGTGCCAGCAGTGAAGGAACTAGCGGGGTAATCCTGGAGTTCTTC,CASSEGTSGVILEFF
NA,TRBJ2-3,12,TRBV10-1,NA,TGCGCCAGCAGTGAGTCGGCAGATACGCAGTATTTT,CASSESADTQYF
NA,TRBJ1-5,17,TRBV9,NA,TGTGCCAGCAGCCCGGGGATTGGTGGTTATAGCAATCAGCCCCAGCATTTT,CASSPGIGGYSNQPQHF
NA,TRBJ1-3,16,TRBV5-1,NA,TGCGCCAGCAGCCCAGTGGACACCCGCTCTGGAAACACCATATATTTT,CASSPVDTRSGNTIYF
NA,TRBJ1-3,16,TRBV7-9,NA,TGTGCCAGCAGCTTAGGAGTCGCGTACTCTGGAAACACCATATATTTT,CASSLGVAYSGNTIYF
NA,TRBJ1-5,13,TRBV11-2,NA,TGTGCCAGCAGCTTAGTTCAGGATCAGCCCCAGCATTTT,CASSLVQDQPQHF
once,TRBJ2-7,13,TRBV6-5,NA,TGTGCCAGCAGTTACCAAACCGGTAGCGAGCAGTACTTC,CASSYQTGSEQYF
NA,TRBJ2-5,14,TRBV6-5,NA,TGTGCCAGCAGTTACTCGGCAGGGGATGAGACCCAGTACTTC,CASSYSAGDETQYF
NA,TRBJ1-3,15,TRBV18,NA,TGTGCCAGCTCAATCACTCAGGGGATTGGAAACACCATATATTTT,CASSITQGIGNTIYF
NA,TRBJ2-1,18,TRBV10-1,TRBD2,TGCGCCAGCAGTTCGAGGGCAGGACTAGCGGGGACCTACAATGAGCAGTTCTTC,CASSSRAGLAGTYNEQFF
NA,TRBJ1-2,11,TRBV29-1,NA,TGCAGCGTTGGGGGGGCGCAGGGCTACACCTTC,CSVGGAQGYTF
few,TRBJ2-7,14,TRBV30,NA,TGTGCCTGGAGTAAAGGGGGGCGAGGGATCGAGCAGTACTTC,CAWSKGGRGIEQYF
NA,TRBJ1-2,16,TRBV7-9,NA,TGTGCCAGCAGCCTGGAGATTGAGGGCGGTAACTATGGCTACACCTTC,CASSLEIEGGNYGYTF
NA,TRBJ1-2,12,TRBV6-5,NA,TGTGCCAGCATCAGCCAGGGGTATGGCTACACCTTC,CASISQGYGYTF
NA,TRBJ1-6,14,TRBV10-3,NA,TGTGCCATCAGTGAGTCTAACCCGGGTTCACCCCTCCACTTT,CAISESNPGSPLHF
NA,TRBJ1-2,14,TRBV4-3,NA,TGCGCCAGCAGCGACGGACAGAATTTCTATGGCTACACCTTC,CASSDGQNFYGYTF
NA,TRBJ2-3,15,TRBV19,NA,TGTGCCAGTAGTATTTGGATGTCTAGCACAGATACGCAGTATTTT,CASSIWMSSTDTQYF
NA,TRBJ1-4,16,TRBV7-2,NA,TGTGCCAGCAGCTTAGGCCACAGGCAAACTAATGAAAAACTGTTTTTT,CASSLGHRQTNEKLFF
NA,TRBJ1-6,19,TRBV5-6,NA,TGTGCCAGCAGCCAGTTGGGAGCAGCGACCCACTCCTATAATTCACCCCTCCACTTT,CASSQLGAATHSYNSPLHF
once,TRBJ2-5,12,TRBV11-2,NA,TGTGCCAGCAGCTCTTCGGTGGGGACCCAGTACTTC,CASSSSVGTQYF
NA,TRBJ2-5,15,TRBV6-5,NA,TGTGCCAGCAGCACGCTCTCGGGGGGCAGTGAGACCCAGTACTTC,CASSTLSGGSETQYF
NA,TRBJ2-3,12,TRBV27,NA,TGTGCCAGCAGTTTCTCACCAGATACGCAGTATTTT,CASSFSPDTQYF
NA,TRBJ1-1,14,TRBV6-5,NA,TGTGCCAGCAGTTTAGGGTACGGGAACACTGAAGCTTTCTTT,CASSLGYGNTEAFF
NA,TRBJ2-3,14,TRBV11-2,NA,TGTGCCAGCAGCTTAGAGCCAATTATCATCACGCAGTATTTT,CASSLEPIIITQYF
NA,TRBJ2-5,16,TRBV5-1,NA,TGCGCCAGCAGCTCGCTCCCATTGGACTCCCAAGAGACCCAGTACTTC,CASSSLPLDSQETQYF
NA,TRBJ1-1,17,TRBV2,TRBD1,TGTGCCAGCAGCTGGACAGGGGGTCGGGAACCGAACACTGAAGCTTTCTTT,CASSWTGGREPNTEAFF
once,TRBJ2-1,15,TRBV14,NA,TGTGCCAGCAGCCACTTGGACCCTGCCTACAATGAGCAGTTCTTC,CASSHLDPAYNEQFF
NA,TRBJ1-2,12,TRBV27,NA,TGTGCCAGCAGGGACGGGTTTTATGGCTACACCTTC,CASRDGFYGYTF
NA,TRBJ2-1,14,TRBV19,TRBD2,TGTGCCAGTAGTATGGGACTAGCGTACAATGAGCAGTTCTTC,CASSMGLAYNEQFF
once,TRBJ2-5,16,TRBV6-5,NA,TGTGCCAGCAGTTACTCCCTAGTAGACAGACAAGAGACCCAGTACTTC,CASSYSLVDRQETQYF
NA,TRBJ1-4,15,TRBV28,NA,TGTGCCAGCACCATCTCCCCTACGGCTAATGAAAAACTGTTTTTT,CASTISPTANEKLFF
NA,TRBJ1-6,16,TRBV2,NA,TGTGCCAGCAGTGTACGCCAAAGTGAAGGTCATTCACCCCTCCACTTT,CASSVRQSEGHSPLHF
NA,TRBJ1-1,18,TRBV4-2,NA,TGTGCCAGCAGCCAAGATTTGGGGAGTGACAGGCTGGGGACTGAAGCTTTCTTT,CASSQDLGSDRLGTEAFF
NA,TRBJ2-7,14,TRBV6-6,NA,TGTGCCAGCAGTTACGCCGGTGTAGGCCACGAGCAGTACTTC,CASSYAGVGHEQYF
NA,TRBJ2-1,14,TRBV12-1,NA,TGTGCCAGCAGCGTACACTGGAGATTCAATGAGCAGTTCTTC,CASSVHWRFNEQFF
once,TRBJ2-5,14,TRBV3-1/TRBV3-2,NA,TGTGCCAGCAGCCTGGACTACCTACAAGAGACCCAGTACTTC,CASSLDYLQETQYF